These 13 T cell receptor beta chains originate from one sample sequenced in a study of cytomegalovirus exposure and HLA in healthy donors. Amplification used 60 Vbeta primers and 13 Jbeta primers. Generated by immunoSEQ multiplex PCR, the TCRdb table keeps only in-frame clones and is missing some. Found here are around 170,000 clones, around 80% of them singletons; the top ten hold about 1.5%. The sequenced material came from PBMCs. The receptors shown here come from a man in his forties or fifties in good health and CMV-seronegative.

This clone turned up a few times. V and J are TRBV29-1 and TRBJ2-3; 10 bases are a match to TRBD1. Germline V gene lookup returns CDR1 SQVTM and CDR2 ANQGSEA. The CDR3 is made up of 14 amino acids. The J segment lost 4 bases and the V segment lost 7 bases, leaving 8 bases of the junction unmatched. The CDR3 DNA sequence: TGCAGCGCTGATGACAGGGGGCGAGCAGATACGCAGTATTTT. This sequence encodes CSADDRGRADTQYF.

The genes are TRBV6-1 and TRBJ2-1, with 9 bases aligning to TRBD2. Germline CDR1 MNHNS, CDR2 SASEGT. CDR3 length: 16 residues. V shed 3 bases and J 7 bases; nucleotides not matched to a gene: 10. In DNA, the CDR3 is TGTGCCAGCAGTGATATTGCGGGAGGGCCAGGAAATGAGCAGTTCTTC. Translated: CASSDIAGGPGNEQFF.

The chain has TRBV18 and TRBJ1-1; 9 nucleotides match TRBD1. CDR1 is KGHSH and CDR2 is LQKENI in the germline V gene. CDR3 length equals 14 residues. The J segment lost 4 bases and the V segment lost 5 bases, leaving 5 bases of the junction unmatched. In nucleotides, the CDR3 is TGTGCCAGCTCATACGGACAGGGGACCACTGAAGCTTTCTTT. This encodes CASSYGQGTTEAFF.

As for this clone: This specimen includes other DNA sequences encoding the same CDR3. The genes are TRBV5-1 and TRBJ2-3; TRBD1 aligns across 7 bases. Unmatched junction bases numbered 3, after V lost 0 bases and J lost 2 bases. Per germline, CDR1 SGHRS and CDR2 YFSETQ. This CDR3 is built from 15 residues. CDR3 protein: CASSLDRGDTDTQYF. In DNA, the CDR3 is TGCGCCAGCAGCTTGGACAGGGGCGACACAGATACGCAGTATTTT. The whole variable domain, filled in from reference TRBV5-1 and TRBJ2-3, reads KAGVTQTPRYLIKTRGQQVTLSCSPISGHRSVSWYQQTPGQGLQFLFEYFSETQRNKGNFPGRFSGRQFSNSRSEMNVSTLELGDSALYLCASSLDRGDTDTQYFGPGTRLTVL.

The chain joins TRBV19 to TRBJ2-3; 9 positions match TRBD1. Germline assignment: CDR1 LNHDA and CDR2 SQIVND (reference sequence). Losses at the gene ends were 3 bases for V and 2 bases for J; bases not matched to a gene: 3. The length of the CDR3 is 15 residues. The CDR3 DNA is TGTGCCAGTAGTATGGACAGGGGTTCCACAGATACGCAGTATTTT. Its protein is CASSMDRGSTDTQYF.

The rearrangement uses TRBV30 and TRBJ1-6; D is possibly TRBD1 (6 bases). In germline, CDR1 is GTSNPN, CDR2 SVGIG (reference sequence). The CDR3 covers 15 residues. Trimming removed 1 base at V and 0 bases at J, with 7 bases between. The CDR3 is CAWSAGASYNSPLHF. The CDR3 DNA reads TGTGCCTGGAGTGCAGGGGCCTCCTATAATTCACCCCTCCACTTT.

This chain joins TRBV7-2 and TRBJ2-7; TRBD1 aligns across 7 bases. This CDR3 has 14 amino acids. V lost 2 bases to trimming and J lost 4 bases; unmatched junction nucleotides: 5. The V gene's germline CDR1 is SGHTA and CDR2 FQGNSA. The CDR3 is CASSLNRGGYEQYF. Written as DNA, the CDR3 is TGTGCCAGCAGCTTAAACAGGGGTGGTTACGAGCAGTACTTC.

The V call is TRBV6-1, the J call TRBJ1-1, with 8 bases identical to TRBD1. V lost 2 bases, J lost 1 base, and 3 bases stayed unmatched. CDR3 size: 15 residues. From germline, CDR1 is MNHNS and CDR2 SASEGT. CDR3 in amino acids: CASSELGTGNTEAFF. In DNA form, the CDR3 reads TGTGCCAGCAGTGAACTCGGGACAGGGAACACTGAAGCTTTCTTT.

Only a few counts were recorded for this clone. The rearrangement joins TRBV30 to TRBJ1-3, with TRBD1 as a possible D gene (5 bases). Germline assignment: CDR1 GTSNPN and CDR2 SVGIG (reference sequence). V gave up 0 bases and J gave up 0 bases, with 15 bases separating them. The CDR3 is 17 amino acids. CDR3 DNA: TGTGCCTGGAGTGTAAGTGGGAACAGGATCTCTGGAAACACCATATATTTT. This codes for CAWSVSGNRISGNTIYF.

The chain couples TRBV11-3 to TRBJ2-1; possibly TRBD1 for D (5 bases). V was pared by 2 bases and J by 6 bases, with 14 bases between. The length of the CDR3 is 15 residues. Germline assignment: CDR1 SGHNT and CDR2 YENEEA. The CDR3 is CASSLYLGRGNEQFF. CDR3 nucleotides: TGTGCCAGCAGCTTATACTTGGGAAGGGGCAATGAGCAGTTCTTC. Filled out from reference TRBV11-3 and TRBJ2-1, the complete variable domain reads EAGVVQSPRYKIIEKKQPVAFWCNPISGHNTLYWYLQNLGQGPELLIRYENEEAVDDSQLPKDRFSAERLKGVDSTLKIQPAELGDSAVYLCASSLYLGRGNEQFFGPGTRLTVL.

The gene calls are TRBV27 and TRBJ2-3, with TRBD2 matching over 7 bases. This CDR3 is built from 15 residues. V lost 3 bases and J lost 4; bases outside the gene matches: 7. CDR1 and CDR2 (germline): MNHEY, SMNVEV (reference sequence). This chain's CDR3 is CASSFGGRRPDTQYF. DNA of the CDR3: TGTGCCAGCAGTTTTGGCGGGAGACGGCCAGATACGCAGTATTTT.

CDR3 coding DNA: TGCGCCAGCAGCTTGGGGCTCAGGGGGCTAGGCACAGATACGCAGTATTTT. It codes for CASSLGLRGLGTDTQYF. This chain uses TRBV5-1 with TRBJ2-3; the match to TRBD1 covers 8 bases. Germline values: CDR1 SGHRS, CDR2 YFSETQ. This CDR3 contains 17 residues. V shed 0 bases and J 1 base; nucleotides not matched to a gene: 7.

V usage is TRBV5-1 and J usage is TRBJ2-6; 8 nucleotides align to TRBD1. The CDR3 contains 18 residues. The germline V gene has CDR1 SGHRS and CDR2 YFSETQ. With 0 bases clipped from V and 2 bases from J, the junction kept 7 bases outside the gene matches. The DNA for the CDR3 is TGCGCCAGCAGCTTGGGAGGGACAGGTATCGCTGGGGCCAACGTCCTGACTTTC. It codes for CASSLGGTGIAGANVLTF.